This TCR beta chain was identified during a study of OX40 agonist ivuxolimab in advanced cancers. Regarding the complete study: Ivuxolimab was a fully human IgG2 agonistic monoclonal antibody targeting the costimulatory receptor OX40 (CD134). Intravenous ivuxolimab was administered to patients every 2 weeks at six dose levels: 0.01, 0.1, 0.3, 1.5, 3 and 10 mg/kg. Among the approximately 54 dose-escalation patients, about 19 had hepatocellular carcinoma, roughly 15 melanoma, 9 renal cell carcinoma and 9 head and neck cancer. In the dose-escalation cohort, 75% to 85% of patients were male, and the mean age was roughly 56 years with a range of roughly 23 to 90. Patients were allowed to have had prior anti-PD-1, anti-PD-L1 or anti-CTLA-4 therapy, and approximately 40% of the dose-escalation patients had been treated with checkpoint inhibitors. Three dose-escalation patients achieved partial responses, one with hepatocellular carcinoma and two with cutaneous melanoma. Peripheral TCRbeta sequencing aimed to test whether ivuxolimab altered TCR sequence diversity and caused clonal T-cell expansion. The paper covers the monotherapy dose-escalation part of the phase I ivuxolimab trial, which included N of about 50 patients.

The trial excluded patients who had a history of autoimmune disease or were on systemic immunosuppression. Peripheral blood for TCR sequencing was drawn from every dose cohort at baseline, at cycle 4 day 1 and at cycle 7 day 1. Samples were obtained from an open-label, multicenter, first-in-human phase I dose-escalation trial of ivuxolimab. The trial enrolled adults with locally advanced or metastatic head and neck squamous cell, hepatocellular, melanoma or renal cell carcinoma. Before TCR sequencing, CD4+ T cells and CD8+ T cells from peripheral blood were sorted into separate populations. Its CDR3 holds 14 amino acids, cysteine through phenylalanine. Just the 42-base CDR3 DNA is kept, in frame starting at base 1. The germline V gene supplies CDR1 MGHRA and CDR2 YSYEKL. V lost 1 base and J lost 9 bases; the stretch between them is 13 bases long. As for this clone: The target of this receptor is not known. Base qualities are not at hand, and no much larger clone is one base apart.

For sequencing of the TCRbeta CDR3 region, genomic DNA was extracted from the sorted cells. TCRbeta CDR3 regions were sequenced using the immunoSEQ Assay. Sourced from immuneACCESS, this table was stored by TCRdb with only in-frame sequences that have V and J called. A share of the clones is absent; for the studies checked, an unresolved V gene accounts for under half, and the remainder has no known explanation. Across this sample there are roughly 50,000 clones, with 87% seen only once. The ten largest clones represent about 9.4% of the sample. What the authors observed across the whole study: Low levels of normalized T-cell clonal expansion were also seen in some patients who did not respond. At doses from 0.1 to 3.0 mg/kg, clonal expansion was seen in both CD4+ and CD8+ blood T cells between baseline and week 6. On average, CD8+ T cells showed more expanded clones than CD4+ T cells after ivuxolimab. Partial responders in the 0.1-3.0 mg/kg groups had among the lowest normalized peripheral clonal expansion, especially among CD8+ T cells. Antigen specificity was not determined for the clonally expanded peripheral T cells.

The clonotype comes from an adult with an advanced solid tumor such as melanoma, head and neck, liver or kidney cancer. Sequences were derived from CD4+ or CD8+ T cells sorted from blood, sampled in a trial of the OX40 agonist ivuxolimab. Recombination connected TRBV4-1 to TRBJ1-5, with the D gene uncertain. The CDR3 region: CASSQALRFRPQHF. The base sequence is TGCGCCAGCAGCCAAGCTTTAAGATTTAGGCCCCAGCATTTT.